The T cell receptor (beta chain) described here comes from a study of PD-1 blockade in classical Hodgkin lymphoma. All patients experienced relapse after autologous stem cell transplantation, and brentuximab vedotin exposure was variable. Assay: immunoSEQ multiplex PCR; the TCRdb copy retains only in-frame clones and omits some. The sample has tens of thousands of clones; roughly 86% are singletons. This CDR3 spans 16 amino acids. CDR1 is SGHDN, CDR2 FVKESK, per germline. V was shortened by 0 bases and J by 4 bases, with 16 bases between the two germline ends. About this clone: Antigen specificity is unknown.

Overall study results and limits: Partial responders and progressors had significantly lower baseline TCR diversity.

Sequencing used peripheral blood mononuclear cells (PBMCs), obtained before the second cycle of nivolumab. The TCR was taken from a human donor with classical Hodgkin lymphoma. The chain employs TRBV14 and TRBJ2-7; maybe TRBD2 (6 bases). CDR3 loop: CASSQDRLGVRYEQYF. The CDR3 DNA reads TGTGCCAGCAGCCAAGATCGACTAGGTGTGCGGTACGAGCAGTACTTC.